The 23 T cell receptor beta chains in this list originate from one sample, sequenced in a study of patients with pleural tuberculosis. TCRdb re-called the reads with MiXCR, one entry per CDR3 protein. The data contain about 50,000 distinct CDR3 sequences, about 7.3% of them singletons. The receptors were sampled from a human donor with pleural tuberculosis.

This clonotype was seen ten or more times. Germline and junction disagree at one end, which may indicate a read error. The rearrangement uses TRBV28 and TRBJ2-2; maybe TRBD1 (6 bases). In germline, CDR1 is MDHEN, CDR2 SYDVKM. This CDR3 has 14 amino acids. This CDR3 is CASSPGQNPGELFF. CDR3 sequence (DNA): TGTGCCAGCAGTCCCGGACAGAACCCCGGGGAGCTGTTTTTT. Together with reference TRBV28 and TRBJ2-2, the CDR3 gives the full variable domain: DVKVTQSSRYLVKRTGEKVFLECVQDMDHENMFWYRQDPGLGLRLIYFSYDVKMKEKGDIPEGYSVSREKKERFSLILESASTNQTSMYLCASSPGQNPGELFFGEGSRLTVL.

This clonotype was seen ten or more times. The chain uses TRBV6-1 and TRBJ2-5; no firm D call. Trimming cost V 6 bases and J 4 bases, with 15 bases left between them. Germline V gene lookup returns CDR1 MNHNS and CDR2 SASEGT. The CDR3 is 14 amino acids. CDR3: CASSPFGKRETQYF. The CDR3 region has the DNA TGTGCCAGCAGCCCCTTTGGAAAGCGAGAGACCCAGTACTTC.

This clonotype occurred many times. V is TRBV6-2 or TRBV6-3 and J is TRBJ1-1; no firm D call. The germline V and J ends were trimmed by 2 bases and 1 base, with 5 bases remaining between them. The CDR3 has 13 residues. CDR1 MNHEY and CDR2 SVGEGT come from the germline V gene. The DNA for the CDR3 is TGTGCCAGCAGTTACGAGACGAACACTGAAGCTTTCTTT. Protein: CASSYETNTEAFF.

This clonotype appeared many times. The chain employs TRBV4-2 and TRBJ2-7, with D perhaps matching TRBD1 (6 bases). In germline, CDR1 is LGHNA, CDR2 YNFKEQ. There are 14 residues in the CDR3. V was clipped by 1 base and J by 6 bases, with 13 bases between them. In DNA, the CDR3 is TGTGCCAGCAGCCAAGCTGGACAGTCGACCGAGCAGTACTTC. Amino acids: CASSQAGQSTEQYF.

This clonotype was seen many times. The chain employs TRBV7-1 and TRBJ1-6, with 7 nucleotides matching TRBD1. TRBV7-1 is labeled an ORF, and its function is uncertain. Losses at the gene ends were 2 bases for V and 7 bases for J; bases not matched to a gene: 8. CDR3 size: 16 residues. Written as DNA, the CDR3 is TGTGCCAGCAGCTCAACCGGGACAGCACCAAATTCACCCCTCCACTTT. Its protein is CASSSTGTAPNSPLHF.

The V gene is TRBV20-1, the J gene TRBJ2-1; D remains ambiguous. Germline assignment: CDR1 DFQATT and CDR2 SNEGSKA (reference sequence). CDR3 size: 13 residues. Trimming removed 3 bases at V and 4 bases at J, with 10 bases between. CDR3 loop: CSASRSGYNEQFF. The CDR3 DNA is TGCAGTGCTAGTCGGAGTGGGTACAATGAGCAGTTCTTC.

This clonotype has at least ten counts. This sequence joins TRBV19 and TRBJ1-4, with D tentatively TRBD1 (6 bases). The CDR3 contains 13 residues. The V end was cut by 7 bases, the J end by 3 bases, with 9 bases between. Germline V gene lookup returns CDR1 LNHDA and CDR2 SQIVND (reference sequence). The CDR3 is CASKDSSNEKLFF. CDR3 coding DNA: TGTGCCAGTAAGGACAGCTCTAATGAAAAACTGTTTTTT.

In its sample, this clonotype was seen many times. Written as DNA, the CDR3 is TGTGCCAGCAGCTTAGCGCATAGATCGGGCTTGTACGAGCAGTACTTC. Translated: CASSLAHRSGLYEQYF. The chain couples TRBV11-1 to TRBJ2-7; no definite D call. Germline V CDR1 and CDR2: SGHAT, FQDESV (reference sequence). Trimming took off 0 bases at V and 4 bases at J, with 16 bases between the two ends. The length of the CDR3 is 16 residues.

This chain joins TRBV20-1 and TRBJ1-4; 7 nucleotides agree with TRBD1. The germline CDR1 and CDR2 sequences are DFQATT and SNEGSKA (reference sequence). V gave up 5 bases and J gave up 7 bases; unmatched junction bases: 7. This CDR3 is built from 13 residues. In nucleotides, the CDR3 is TGCAGTGCTCAGACAGGGAGACTTGAAAAACTGTTTTTT. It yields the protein CSAQTGRLEKLFF.

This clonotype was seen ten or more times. The CDR3 is CASSSFTETQYF. The CDR3 DNA sequence: TGTGCCAGCAGTAGTTTTACGGAGACCCAGTACTTC. The chain employs TRBV6-2 or TRBV6-3 and TRBJ2-5; D unresolved. Germline V gene data show CDR1 as MNHEY and CDR2 as SVGEGT. The V and J ends lost 5 bases and 5 bases respectively, with 9 bases between them. The CDR3 runs 12 residues.

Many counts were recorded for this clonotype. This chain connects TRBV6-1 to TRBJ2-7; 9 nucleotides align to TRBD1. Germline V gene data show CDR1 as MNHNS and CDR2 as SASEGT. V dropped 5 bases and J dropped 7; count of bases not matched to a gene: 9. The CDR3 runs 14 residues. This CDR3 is CASSKGQGKTEQYV. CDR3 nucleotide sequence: TGTGCCAGCAGTAAGGGACAGGGAAAGACGGAGCAGTACGTC.

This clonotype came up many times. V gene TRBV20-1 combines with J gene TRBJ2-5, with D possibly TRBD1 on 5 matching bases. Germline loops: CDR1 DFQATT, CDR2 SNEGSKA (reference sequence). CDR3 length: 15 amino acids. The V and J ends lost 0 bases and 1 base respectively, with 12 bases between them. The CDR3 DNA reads TGCAGTGCTAGAGATCCCAGACAGATCCAAGAGACCCAGTACTTC. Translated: CSARDPRQIQETQYF.

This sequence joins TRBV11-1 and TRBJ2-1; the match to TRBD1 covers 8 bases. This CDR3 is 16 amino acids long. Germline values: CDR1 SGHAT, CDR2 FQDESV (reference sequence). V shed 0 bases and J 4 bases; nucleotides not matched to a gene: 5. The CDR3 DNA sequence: TGTGCCAGCAGCTTAGCTAGGGGACAGGCGTACAATGAGCAGTTCTTC. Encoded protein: CASSLARGQAYNEQFF.

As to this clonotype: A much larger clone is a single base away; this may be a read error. CDR3 region: CARMDRFTEAFF. The CDR3 nucleotides are TGTGCCAGGATGGACAGGTTCACTGAAGCTTTCTTT. V and J are TRBV2 and TRBJ1-1, with TRBD1 identical over 7 bases. After removal of 9 bases from V and 4 bases from J, the junction contained 5 bases not matched to a gene. This CDR3 is 12 amino acids long. Per the germline V gene, CDR1 is SNHLY and CDR2 is FYNNEI.

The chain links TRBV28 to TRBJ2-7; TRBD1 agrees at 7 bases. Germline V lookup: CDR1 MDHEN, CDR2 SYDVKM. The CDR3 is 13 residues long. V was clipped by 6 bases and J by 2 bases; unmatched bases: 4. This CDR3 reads CASSPGQTYEQYF. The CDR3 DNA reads TGTGCCAGCAGCCCGGGACAGACCTACGAGCAGTACTTC.

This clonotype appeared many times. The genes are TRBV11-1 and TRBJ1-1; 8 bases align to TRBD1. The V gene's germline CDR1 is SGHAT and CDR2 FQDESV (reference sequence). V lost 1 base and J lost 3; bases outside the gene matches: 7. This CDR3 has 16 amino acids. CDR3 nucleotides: TGTGCCAGCAGCTTAGTTGCAGGGGGCATGGACACTGAAGCTTTCTTT. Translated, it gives CASSLVAGGMDTEAFF.

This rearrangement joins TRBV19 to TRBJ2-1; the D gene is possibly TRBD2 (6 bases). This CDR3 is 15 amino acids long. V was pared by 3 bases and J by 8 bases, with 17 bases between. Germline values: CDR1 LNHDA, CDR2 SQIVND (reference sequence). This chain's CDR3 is CASSITSRKGDEQFF. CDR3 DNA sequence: TGTGCCAGTAGTATTACTAGCAGGAAGGGTGATGAGCAGTTCTTC. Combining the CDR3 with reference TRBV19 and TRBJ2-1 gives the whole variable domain DGGITQSPKYLFRKEGQNVTLSCEQNLNHDAMYWYRQDPGQGLRLIYYSQIVNDFQKGDIAEGYSVSREKKESFPLTVTSAQKNPTAFYLCASSITSRKGDEQFFGPGTRLTVL.

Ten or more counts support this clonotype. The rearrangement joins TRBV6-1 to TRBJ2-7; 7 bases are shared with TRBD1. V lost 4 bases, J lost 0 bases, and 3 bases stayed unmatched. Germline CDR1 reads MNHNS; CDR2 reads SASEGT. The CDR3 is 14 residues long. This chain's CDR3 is CASSVGTDSYEQYV. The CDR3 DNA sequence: TGTGCCAGCAGTGTAGGGACAGACTCCTACGAGCAGTACGTC.

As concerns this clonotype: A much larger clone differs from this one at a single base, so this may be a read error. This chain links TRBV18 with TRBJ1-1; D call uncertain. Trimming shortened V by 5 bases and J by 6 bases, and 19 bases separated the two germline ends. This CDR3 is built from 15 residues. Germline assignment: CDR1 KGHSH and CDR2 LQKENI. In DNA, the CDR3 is TGTGCCAGCTCAAAGGAGGGAGGAATGGGAGCTGAAGCTTTCTTT. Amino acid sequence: CASSKEGGMGAEAFF.

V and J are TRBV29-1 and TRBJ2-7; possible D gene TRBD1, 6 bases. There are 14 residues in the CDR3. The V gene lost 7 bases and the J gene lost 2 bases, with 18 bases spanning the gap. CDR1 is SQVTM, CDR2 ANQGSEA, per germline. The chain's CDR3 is CSAEGDGGAYEQYF. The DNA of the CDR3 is TGCAGCGCCGAGGGGGACGGAGGTGCCTACGAGCAGTACTTC.

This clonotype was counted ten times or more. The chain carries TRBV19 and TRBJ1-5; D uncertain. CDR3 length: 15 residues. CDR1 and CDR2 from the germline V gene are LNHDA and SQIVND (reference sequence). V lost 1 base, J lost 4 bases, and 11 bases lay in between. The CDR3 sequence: CASSIGAVRNQPQHF. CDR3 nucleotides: TGTGCCAGTAGTATAGGCGCCGTGAGGAATCAGCCCCAGCATTTT.

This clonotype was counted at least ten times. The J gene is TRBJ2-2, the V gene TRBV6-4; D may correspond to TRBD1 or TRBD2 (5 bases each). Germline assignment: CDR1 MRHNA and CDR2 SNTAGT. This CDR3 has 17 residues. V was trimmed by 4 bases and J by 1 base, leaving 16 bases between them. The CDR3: CASSASTGTVNTGELFF. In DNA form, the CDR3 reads TGTGCCAGCAGTGCCTCAACCGGGACGGTGAACACCGGGGAGCTGTTTTTT.

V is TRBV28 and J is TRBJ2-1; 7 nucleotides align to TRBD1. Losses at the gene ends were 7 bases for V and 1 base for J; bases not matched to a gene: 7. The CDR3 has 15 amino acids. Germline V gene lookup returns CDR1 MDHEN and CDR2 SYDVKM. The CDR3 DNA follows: TGTGCCAGCATTAAGTGGGACAGTTCCTACAATGAGCAGTTCTTC. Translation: CASIKWDSSYNEQFF.